One sample yielded the 18 T cell receptor beta chains listed below, sequenced in a study of blood T cell repertoires in COVID-19. Libraries were prepared by immunoSEQ multiplex PCR; TCRdb keeps only in-frame clonotypes and omits some of them. Of about 70,000 clones in the sample, 81% were seen once. Sequenced: peripheral blood. The origin of the receptors is an older woman with acute or convalescent COVID-19.

The chain has TRBV6-1 and TRBJ2-3, with TRBD2 identical over 13 bases. The germline gives CDR1 MNHNS, CDR2 SASEGT. V trimming: 3 bases; J trimming: 2 bases; junction bases outside the gene matches: 11. CDR3 length: 19 amino acids. CDR3 sequence: CASSDKRVGLAGNTDTQYF. For the CDR3, the DNA is TGTGCCAGCAGTGATAAAAGAGTGGGACTAGCGGGGAACACAGATACGCAGTATTTT.

The chain uses TRBV19 and TRBJ1-1; possibly TRBD1 for D (5 bases). The CDR3 sequence is 12 residues long. The germline V and J ends were trimmed by 7 bases and 5 bases, with 11 bases remaining between them. Germline V gives CDR1 LNHDA, CDR2 SQIVND (reference sequence). CDR3 residues: CASIYPGTEAFF. In nucleotides, the CDR3 is TGTGCCAGTATCTACCCAGGGACTGAAGCTTTCTTT. The whole variable domain, filled in from reference TRBV19 and TRBJ1-1, reads DGGITQSPKYLFRKEGQNVTLSCEQNLNHDAMYWYRQDPGQGLRLIYYSQIVNDFQKGDIAEGYSVSREKKESFPLTVTSAQKNPTAFYLCASIYPGTEAFFGQGTRLTVV.

The chain is built from TRBV5-1 and TRBJ2-7, with TRBD2 matching 15 bases. The CDR3 loop spans 15 amino acids. Germline CDR1 is SGHRS and CDR2 is YFSETQ. Trimming at V came to 3 bases and at J to 6 bases, leaving 4 bases not matched to a gene. CDR3 loop: CASSWGLAGGGEQYF. The CDR3 DNA sequence: TGCGCCAGCAGCTGGGGACTAGCGGGAGGCGGCGAGCAGTACTTC.

The chain links TRBV11-2 to TRBJ1-5; 10 nucleotides line up with TRBD1. Germline CDR1 and CDR2: SGHAT and FQNNGV. The J segment lost 7 bases and the V segment lost 8 bases, leaving 5 bases of the junction unmatched. CDR3 length equals 13 residues. The CDR3 is CASGQGGRQPQHF. In DNA, the CDR3 is TGTGCCAGCGGACAGGGGGGGCGGCAGCCCCAGCATTTT.

This clone was recorded a few times. The chain has TRBV5-4 and TRBJ1-3; 9 bases map to TRBD1. After removal of 3 bases from V and 8 bases from J, the junction contained 6 bases not matched to a gene. Per the germline V gene, CDR1 is SGHNT and CDR2 is YYREEE (reference sequence). The CDR3 extends over 14 amino acids. Here the CDR3 DNA reads TGTGCCAGCAGCTCCGTGGACAGGGGCGACACCATATATTTT. It specifies CASSSVDRGDTIYF.

This chain links TRBV5-8 with TRBJ1-1; D remains unclear. The V and J ends lost 2 bases and 5 bases respectively, with 19 bases between them. The V gene's germline CDR1 is SGHTS and CDR2 YDEGEE. This CDR3 has 16 residues. The CDR3 DNA is TGTGCCAGCAGCTTTGATATCGGACCCACGGGGACTGAAGCTTTCTTT. Protein product: CASSFDIGPTGTEAFF.

This chain uses TRBV2 with TRBJ1-2, with TRBD1 as a possible D gene (5 bases). The CDR3 length is 13 residues. V was shortened by 6 bases and J by 4 bases, with 12 bases between the two germline ends. From germline, CDR1 is SNHLY and CDR2 FYNNEI. CDR3 sequence: CASRTGSSYGYTF. As DNA, the CDR3 is TGTGCCAGCAGAACAGGATCGAGCTATGGCTACACCTTC. Based on the CDR3 plus reference TRBV2 and TRBJ1-2, the full variable domain is EPEVTQTPSHQVTQMGQEVILRCVPISNHLYFYWYRQILGQKVEFLVSFYNNEISEKSEIFDDQFSVERPDGSNFTLKIRSTKLEDSAMYFCASRTGSSYGYTFGSGTRLTVV.

The J gene is TRBJ2-3, the V gene TRBV19; D not resolved. Trimming shortened V by 1 base and J by 5 bases, and 7 bases separated the two germline ends. The germline CDR1 and CDR2 sequences are LNHDA and SQIVND (reference sequence). CDR3 length equals 13 residues. The CDR3 loop reads CASSIVRGDTQYF. The CDR3 DNA follows: TGTGCCAGTAGTATAGTACGAGGAGATACGCAGTATTTT. Based on the CDR3 plus reference TRBV19 and TRBJ2-3, the full variable domain is DGGITQSPKYLFRKEGQNVTLSCEQNLNHDAMYWYRQDPGQGLRLIYYSQIVNDFQKGDIAEGYSVSREKKESFPLTVTSAQKNPTAFYLCASSIVRGDTQYFGPGTRLTVL.

This rearrangement joins TRBV6-5 to TRBJ1-4; TRBD1 agrees at 8 bases. This CDR3 has 16 residues. V shed 4 bases and J 5 bases; nucleotides not matched to a gene: 9. Germline V gene data show CDR1 as MNHEY and CDR2 as SVGAGI. The CDR3 DNA sequence: TGTGCCAGCAGTTCGGGACAGGCTTTATTCAATGAAAAACTGTTTTTT. Its protein product is CASSSGQALFNEKLFF.

This clone came up once. V usage is TRBV19 and J usage is TRBJ2-5, with D perhaps matching TRBD1 (6 bases). This CDR3 is 14 amino acids long. Germline CDR1 reads LNHDA; CDR2 reads SQIVND (reference sequence). The ends were cut back, 5 bases at V and 2 bases at J, with 12 bases in the middle. The CDR3 bases are TGTGCCAGTAGTCTCGGGACAACGCAAGAGACCCAGTACTTC. Amino acids: CASSLGTTQETQYF.

CDR3: CASSDRGPDTQYF. The CDR3 nucleotides are TGTGCCAGCAGTGACAGGGGGCCAGATACGCAGTATTTT. The chain employs TRBV6-6 and TRBJ2-3, with 10 bases aligning to TRBD1. J lost 4 bases, V lost 5 bases, and 0 bases had no gene match. This CDR3 is 13 amino acids long. Germline V lookup: CDR1 MNHNY, CDR2 SVGAGI (reference sequence).

The chain has TRBV7-9 and TRBJ2-5; 7 bases are a match to TRBD2. CDR3 length: 14 residues. The J segment lost 5 bases and the V segment lost 5 bases, leaving 8 bases of the junction unmatched. Germline V gene data show CDR1 as SEHNR and CDR2 as FQNEAQ (reference sequence). CDR3 amino acids: CASSPSGEGETQYF. The CDR3 region has the DNA TGTGCCAGCAGCCCCTCGGGGGAGGGGGAGACCCAGTACTTC.

The genes are TRBV30 and TRBJ1-2, with 10 bases identical to TRBD1. CDR1 is GTSNPN and CDR2 is SVGIG in the germline V gene (reference sequence). This CDR3 contains 13 residues. With 4 bases clipped from V and 7 bases from J, the junction kept 6 bases outside the gene matches. CDR3 sequence: CAWNNRDRGGYTF. The CDR3 nucleotides read TGTGCCTGGAACAACCGGGACAGGGGTGGCTACACCTTC.

This clone was picked up one time. The CDR3 DNA is TGTGCCAGCAGTGCCCTGGTCGTGGGACGGGGGTCAGATGAGCAGTTCTTC. It codes for CASSALVVGRGSDEQFF. The J gene is TRBJ2-1, the V gene TRBV7-2, with D perhaps matching TRBD2 (6 bases). Per germline, CDR1 SGHTA and CDR2 FQGNSA. CDR3 size: 17 residues. Trimming removed 6 bases from V and 8 bases from J, with 26 bases in between.

The V and J genes are TRBV2 and TRBJ2-5; TRBD2 is a possible D gene (5 bases). The ends were cut back, 3 bases at V and 2 bases at J, with 10 bases in the middle. The V gene's germline CDR1 is SNHLY and CDR2 FYNNEI. The CDR3 loop spans 14 amino acids. The CDR3 reads CASSEWTRQETQYF. The DNA of the CDR3 is TGTGCCAGCAGTGAGTGGACTCGACAAGAGACCCAGTACTTC.

This chain links TRBV12-3 or TRBV12-4 with TRBJ2-5; D perhaps matches TRBD2 (5 bases). The ends were cut back, 6 bases at V and 7 bases at J, with 9 bases in the middle. CDR3 length: 11 amino acids. CDR3 nucleotide sequence: TGTGCCAGCAGCCTTACTAGGACCCAGTACTTC. This sequence encodes CASSLTRTQYF.

This chain connects TRBV6-5 to TRBJ2-3; 11 positions agree with TRBD2. This CDR3 is 15 amino acids long. Trimming removed 8 bases from V and 3 bases from J; junction bases left unmatched: 7. Germline CDR1 MNHEY, CDR2 SVGAGI. This chain's CDR3 is CASGQIAGGTDTQYF. Written as DNA, the CDR3 is TGTGCCAGCGGTCAAATAGCGGGAGGGACAGATACGCAGTATTTT.

This chain connects TRBV6-5 to TRBJ2-3; D remains unclear. In germline, CDR1 is MNHEY, CDR2 SVGAGI. Trimming removed 7 bases from V and 2 bases from J, with 10 bases in between. This CDR3 spans 13 amino acids. The CDR3 here is CASIRANTDTQYF. The CDR3 region has the DNA TGTGCCAGCATCAGAGCGAACACAGATACGCAGTATTTT.